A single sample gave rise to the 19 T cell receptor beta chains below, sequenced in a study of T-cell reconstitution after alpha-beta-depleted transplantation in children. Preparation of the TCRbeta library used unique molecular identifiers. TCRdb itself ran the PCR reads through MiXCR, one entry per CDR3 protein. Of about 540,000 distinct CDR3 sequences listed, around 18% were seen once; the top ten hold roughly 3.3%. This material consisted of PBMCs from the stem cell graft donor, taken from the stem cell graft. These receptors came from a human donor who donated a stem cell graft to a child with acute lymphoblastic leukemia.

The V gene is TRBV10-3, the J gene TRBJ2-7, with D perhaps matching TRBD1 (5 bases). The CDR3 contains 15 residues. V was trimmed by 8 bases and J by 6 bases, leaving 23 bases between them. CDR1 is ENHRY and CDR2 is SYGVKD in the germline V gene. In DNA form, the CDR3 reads TGTGCCATCCGTCCGGACACGGGCAGCCTACGCGAGCAGTACTTC. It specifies CAIRPDTGSLREQYF.

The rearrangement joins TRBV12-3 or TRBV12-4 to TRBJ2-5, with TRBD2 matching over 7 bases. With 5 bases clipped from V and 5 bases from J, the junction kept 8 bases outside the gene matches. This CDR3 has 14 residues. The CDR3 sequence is CASSGGLVSETQYF. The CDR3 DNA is TGTGCCAGCAGTGGCGGACTAGTCAGCGAGACCCAGTACTTC.

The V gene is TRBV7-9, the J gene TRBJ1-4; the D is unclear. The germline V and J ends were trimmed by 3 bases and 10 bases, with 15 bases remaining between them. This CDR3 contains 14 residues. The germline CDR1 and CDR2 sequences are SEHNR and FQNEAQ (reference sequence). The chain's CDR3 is CASSFAGVDAKLFF. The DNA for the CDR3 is TGTGCCAGCAGCTTTGCAGGTGTAGATGCAAAACTGTTTTTT.

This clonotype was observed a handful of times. The CDR3 loop reads CASLNTGIYEQYF. The CDR3 DNA is TGTGCCAGCCTCAATACAGGGATTTACGAGCAGTACTTC. This sequence joins TRBV27 and TRBJ2-7, with D maybe TRBD1 (6 bases). The germline V gene encodes CDR1 MNHEY and CDR2 SMNVEV (reference sequence). This CDR3 has 13 residues. V was trimmed by 8 bases and J by 4 bases, leaving 15 bases between them.

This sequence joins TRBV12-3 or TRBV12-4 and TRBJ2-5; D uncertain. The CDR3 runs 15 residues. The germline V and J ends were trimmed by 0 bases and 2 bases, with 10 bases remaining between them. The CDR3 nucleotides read TGTGCCAGCAGTTTAGCTCCCAGAAGGCAAGAGACCCAGTACTTC. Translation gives CASSLAPRRQETQYF.

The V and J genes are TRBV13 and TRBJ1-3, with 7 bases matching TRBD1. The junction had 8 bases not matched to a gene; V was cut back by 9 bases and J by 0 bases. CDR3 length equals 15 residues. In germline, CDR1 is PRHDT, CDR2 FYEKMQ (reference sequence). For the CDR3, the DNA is TGTGCCAGGGGCCCCGGGACAGTCTCTGGAAACACCATATATTTT. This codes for CARGPGTVSGNTIYF.

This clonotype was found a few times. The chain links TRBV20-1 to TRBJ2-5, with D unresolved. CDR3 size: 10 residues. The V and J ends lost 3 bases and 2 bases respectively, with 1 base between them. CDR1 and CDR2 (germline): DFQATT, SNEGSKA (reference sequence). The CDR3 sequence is CSARQETQYF. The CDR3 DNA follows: TGCAGTGCTAGGCAAGAGACCCAGTACTTC.

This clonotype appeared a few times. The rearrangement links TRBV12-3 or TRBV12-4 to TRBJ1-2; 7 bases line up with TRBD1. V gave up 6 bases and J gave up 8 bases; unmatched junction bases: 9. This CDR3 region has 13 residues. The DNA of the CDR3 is TGTGCCAGCAGACCTTGGACAGGTCTCGGCTACACCTTC. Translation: CASRPWTGLGYTF.

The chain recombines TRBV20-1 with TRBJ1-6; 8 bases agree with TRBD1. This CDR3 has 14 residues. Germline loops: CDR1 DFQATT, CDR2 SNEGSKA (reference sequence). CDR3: CRQGVAYGNSPLHF. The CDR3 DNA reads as TGCAGACAGGGGGTAGCCTACGGCAATTCACCCCTCCACTTT.

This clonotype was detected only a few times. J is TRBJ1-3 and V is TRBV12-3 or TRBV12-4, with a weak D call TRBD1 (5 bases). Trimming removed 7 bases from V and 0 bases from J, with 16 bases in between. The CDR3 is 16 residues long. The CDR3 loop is CASTWDLLSSGNTIYF. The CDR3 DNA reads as TGTGCCAGCACCTGGGACCTCCTGAGCTCTGGAAACACCATATATTTT.

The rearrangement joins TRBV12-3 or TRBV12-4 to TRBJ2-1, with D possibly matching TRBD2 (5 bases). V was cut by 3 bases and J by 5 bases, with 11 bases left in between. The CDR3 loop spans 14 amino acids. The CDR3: CASSFIQRNNEQFF. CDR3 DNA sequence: TGTGCCAGCAGTTTTATTCAGCGGAACAATGAGCAGTTCTTC.

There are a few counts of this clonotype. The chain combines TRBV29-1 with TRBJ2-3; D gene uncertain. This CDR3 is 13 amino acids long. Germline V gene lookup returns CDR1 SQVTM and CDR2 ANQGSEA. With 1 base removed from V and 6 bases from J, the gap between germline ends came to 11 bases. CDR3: CSVEVTTDDTQYF. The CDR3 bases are TGCAGCGTTGAAGTTACGACCGATGATACGCAGTATTTT.

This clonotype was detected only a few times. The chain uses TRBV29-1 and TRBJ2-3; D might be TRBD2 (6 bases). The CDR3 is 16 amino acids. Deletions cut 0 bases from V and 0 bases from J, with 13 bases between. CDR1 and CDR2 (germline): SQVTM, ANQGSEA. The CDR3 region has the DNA TGCAGCGTTGAAGATCTCGGCGGGACTAGCACAGATACGCAGTATTTT. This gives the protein CSVEDLGGTSTDTQYF.

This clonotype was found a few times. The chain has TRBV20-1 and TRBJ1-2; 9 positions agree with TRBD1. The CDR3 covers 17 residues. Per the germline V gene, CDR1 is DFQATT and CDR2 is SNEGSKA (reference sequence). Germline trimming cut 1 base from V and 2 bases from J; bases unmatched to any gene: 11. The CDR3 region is CSARGGDRELGNYGYTF. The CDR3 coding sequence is TGCAGTGCTAGAGGTGGGGACAGGGAACTAGGAAACTATGGCTACACCTTC.

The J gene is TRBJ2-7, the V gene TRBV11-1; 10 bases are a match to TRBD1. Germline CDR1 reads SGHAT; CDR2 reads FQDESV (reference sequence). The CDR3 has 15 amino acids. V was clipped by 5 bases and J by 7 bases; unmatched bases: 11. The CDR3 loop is CASSTAGTGVQEQYF. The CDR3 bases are TGTGCCAGCAGCACCGCCGGGACAGGGGTTCAAGAGCAGTACTTC. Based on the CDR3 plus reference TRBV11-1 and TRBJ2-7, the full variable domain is EAEVAQSPRYKITEKSQAVAFWCDPISGHATLYWYRQILGQGPELLVQFQDESVVDDSQLPKDRFSAERLKGVDSTLKIQPAELGDSAMYLCASSTAGTGVQEQYFGPGTRLTVT.

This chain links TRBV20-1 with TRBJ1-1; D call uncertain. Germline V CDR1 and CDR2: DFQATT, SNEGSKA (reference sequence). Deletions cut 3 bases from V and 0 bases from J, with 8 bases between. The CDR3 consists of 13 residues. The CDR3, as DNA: TGCAGTGCTAGCCAAGATGTGAACACTGAAGCTTTCTTT. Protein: CSASQDVNTEAFF.

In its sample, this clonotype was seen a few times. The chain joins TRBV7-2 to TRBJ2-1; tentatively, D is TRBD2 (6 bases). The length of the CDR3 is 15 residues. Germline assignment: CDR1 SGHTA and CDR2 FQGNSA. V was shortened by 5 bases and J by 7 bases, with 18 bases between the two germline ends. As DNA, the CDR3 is TGTGCCAGCAGCGCCTACCTCTCGACTAGGAATGAGCAGTTCTTC. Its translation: CASSAYLSTRNEQFF.

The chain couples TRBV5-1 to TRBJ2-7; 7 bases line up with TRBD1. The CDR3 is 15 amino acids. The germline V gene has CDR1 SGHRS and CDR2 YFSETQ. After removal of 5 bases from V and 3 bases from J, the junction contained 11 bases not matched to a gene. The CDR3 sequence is CASRNARGQIYEQYF. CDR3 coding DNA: TGCGCCAGCAGGAATGCCCGGGGACAGATCTACGAGCAGTACTTC. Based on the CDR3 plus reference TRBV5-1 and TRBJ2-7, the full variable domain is KAGVTQTPRYLIKTRGQQVTLSCSPISGHRSVSWYQQTPGQGLQFLFEYFSETQRNKGNFPGRFSGRQFSNSRSEMNVSTLELGDSALYLCASRNARGQIYEQYFGPGTRLTVT.

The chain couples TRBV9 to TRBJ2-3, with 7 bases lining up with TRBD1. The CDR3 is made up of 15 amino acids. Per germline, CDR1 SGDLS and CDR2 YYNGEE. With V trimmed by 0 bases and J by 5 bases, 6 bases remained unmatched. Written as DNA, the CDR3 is TGTGCCAGCAGCGTAGGAGGGACAGCGTTAGATACGCAGTATTTT. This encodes CASSVGGTALDTQYF.